This TCR beta chain derives from a study of T-cell memory formation after mild COVID-19. TCRdb independently ran MiXCR on the 5' RACE reads; one entry per CDR3 protein. The profile shows about 270,000 distinct CDR3 sequences, around 15% of them singletons. Germline CDR1 and CDR2: SGHRS and YFSETQ. V shed 0 bases and J shed 0 bases, with 7 bases lying between them. The CDR3 covers 15 residues. This clonotype appeared a few times. This clonotype was obtained from a man between 18 and 35 years old who had mild COVID-19 (a few samples of this study predate the infection). Cell type and time point are not known. The rearrangement uses TRBV5-1 and TRBJ2-1, with D possibly TRBD2 on 5 matching bases. Input material: PBMCs or a T cell subset sorted from them (not recorded which). CDR3 in DNA: TGCGCCAGCAGCTTGGTACGGGACTCCTACAATGAGCAGTTCTTC. This encodes CASSLVRDSYNEQFF.